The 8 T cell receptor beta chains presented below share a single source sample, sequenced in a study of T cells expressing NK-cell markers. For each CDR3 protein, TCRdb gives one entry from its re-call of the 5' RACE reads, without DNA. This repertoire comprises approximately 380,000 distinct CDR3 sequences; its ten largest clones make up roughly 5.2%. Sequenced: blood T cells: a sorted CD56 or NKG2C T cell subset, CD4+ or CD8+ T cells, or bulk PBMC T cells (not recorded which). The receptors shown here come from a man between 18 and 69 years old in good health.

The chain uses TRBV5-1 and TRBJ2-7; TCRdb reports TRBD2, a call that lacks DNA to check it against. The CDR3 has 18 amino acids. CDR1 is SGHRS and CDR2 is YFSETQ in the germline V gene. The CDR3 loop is CASSLEAVAGAYSYEQYF.

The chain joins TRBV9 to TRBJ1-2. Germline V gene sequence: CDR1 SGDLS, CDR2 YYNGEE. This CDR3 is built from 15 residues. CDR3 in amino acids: CASSGWTAINYGYTF.

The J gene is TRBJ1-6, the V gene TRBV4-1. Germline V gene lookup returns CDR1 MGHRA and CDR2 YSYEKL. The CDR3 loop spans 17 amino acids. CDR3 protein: CASSQELPSSYNSPLHF.

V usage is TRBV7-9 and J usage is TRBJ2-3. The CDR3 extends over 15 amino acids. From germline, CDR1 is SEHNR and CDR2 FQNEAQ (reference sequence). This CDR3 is CASSLGLSSTDTQYF. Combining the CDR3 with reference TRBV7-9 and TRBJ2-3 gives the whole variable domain DTGVSQNPRHKITKRGQNVTFRCDPISEHNRLYWYRQTLGQGPEFLTYFQNEAQLEKSRLLSDRFSAERPKGSFSTLEIQRTEQGDSAMYLCASSLGLSSTDTQYFGPGTRLTVL.

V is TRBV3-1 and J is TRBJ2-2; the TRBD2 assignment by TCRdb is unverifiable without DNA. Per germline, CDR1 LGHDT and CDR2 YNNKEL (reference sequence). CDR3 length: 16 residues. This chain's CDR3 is CASSRTSGGVAGELFF. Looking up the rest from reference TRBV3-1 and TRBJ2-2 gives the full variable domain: DTAVSQTPKYLVTQMGNDKSIKCEQNLGHDTMYWYKQDSKKFLKIMFSYNNKELIINETVPNRFSPKSPDKAHLNLHINSLELGDSAVYFCASSRTSGGVAGELFFGEGSRLTVL.

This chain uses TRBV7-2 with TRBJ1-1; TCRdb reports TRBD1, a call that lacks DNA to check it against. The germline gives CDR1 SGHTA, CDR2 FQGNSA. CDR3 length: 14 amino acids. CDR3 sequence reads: CASRQEIGAPEAFF. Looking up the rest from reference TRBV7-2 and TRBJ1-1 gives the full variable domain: GAGVSQSPSNKVTEKGKDVELRCDPISGHTALYWYRQSLGQGLEFLIYFQGNSAPDKSGLPSDRFSAERTGGSVSTLTIQRTQQEDSAVYLCASRQEIGAPEAFFGQGTRLTVV.

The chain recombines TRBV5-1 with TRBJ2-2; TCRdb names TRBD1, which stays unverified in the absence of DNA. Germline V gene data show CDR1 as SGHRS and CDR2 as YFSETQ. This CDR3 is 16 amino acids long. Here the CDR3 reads CASSPGQGTGTGELFF.

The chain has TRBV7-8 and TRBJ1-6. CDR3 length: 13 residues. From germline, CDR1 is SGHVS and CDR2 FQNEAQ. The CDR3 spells CASRPVQNSPLHF.